Presented here are 19 T cell receptor beta chains from one specimen sequenced in a study of CD8 T cell repertoires and HIV-1 epitope variants. The method was immunoSEQ multiplex PCR; TCRdb's version includes in-frame clones alone and lacks a portion of them. The table shows more than 2,500 clones, with around 68% occurring only once. No cognate antigen is known for these TCRs. What was sequenced was cultured CD8+ T cells derived from PBMCs. Source of these receptors: a male donor with HIV.

In this sample, this clone turned up a few times. The V and J genes are TRBV2 and TRBJ1-4; D is possibly TRBD1 (5 bases). The CDR3 sequence is 16 residues long. Germline values: CDR1 SNHLY, CDR2 FYNNEI. V dropped 0 bases and J dropped 6 bases, with 14 bases sitting between them. As DNA, the CDR3 is TGTGCCAGCAGTGAAGCGCTTCAGGGCTGGGATGAAAAACTGTTTTTT. This sequence encodes CASSEALQGWDEKLFF.

V and J are TRBV28 and TRBJ2-7, with TRBD1 matching 7 bases. Looked up from germline, CDR1 is MDHEN and CDR2 is SYDVKM. The CDR3 extends over 16 amino acids. J lost 3 bases, V lost 4 bases, and 12 bases had no gene match. The chain's CDR3 is CASSWSLGQSLYEQYF. In nucleotides, the CDR3 is TGTGCCAGCAGTTGGTCACTGGGACAGAGCCTCTACGAGCAGTACTTC. Complete variable domain (other parts from reference TRBV28 and TRBJ2-7): DVKVTQSSRYLVKRTGEKVFLECVQDMDHENMFWYRQDPGLGLRLIYFSYDVKMKEKGDIPEGYSVSREKKERFSLILESASTNQTSMYLCASSWSLGQSLYEQYFGPGTRLTVT.

This chain links TRBV7-9 with TRBJ1-1; D gene uncertain. Germline V lookup: CDR1 SEHNR, CDR2 FQNEAQ (reference sequence). Trimming took 5 bases from V and 3 from J, leaving 10 bases between them. The CDR3 is 13 residues long. CDR3 coding DNA: TGTGCCAGCAGCCCGCCCTCTCACACTGAAGCTTTCTTT. It translates to CASSPPSHTEAFF.

This clone was observed a few times. This chain joins TRBV27 and TRBJ2-7, with D possibly matching TRBD1 (6 bases). The CDR3 has 12 amino acids. Germline V lookup: CDR1 MNHEY, CDR2 SMNVEV (reference sequence). Trimming removed 6 bases at V and 0 bases at J, with 6 bases between. The DNA for the CDR3 is TGTGCCAGCAGGGACAGCTCCTACGAGCAGTACTTC. Protein product: CASRDSSYEQYF.

This clone occurred once. The chain joins TRBV15 to TRBJ2-3, with D unclear. The V gene lost 5 bases and the J gene lost 4 bases, with 10 bases spanning the gap. CDR3 length equals 13 residues. Germline loops: CDR1 LNHNV, CDR2 YYDKDF (reference sequence). Here the CDR3 reads CATSVTVSDTQYF. CDR3 in DNA: TGTGCCACCAGCGTCACAGTATCAGATACGCAGTATTTT.

This rearrangement joins TRBV6-5 to TRBJ2-7, with 13 bases identical to TRBD2. The CDR3 has 15 amino acids. Trimming cost V 6 bases and J 5 bases; bases outside gene matches: 7. Looked up from germline, CDR1 is MNHEY and CDR2 is SVGAGI. CDR3 DNA sequence: TGTGCCAGCAGCATCGGACTAGCGGGAGTTAACGAGCAGTACTTC. It translates to CASSIGLAGVNEQYF.

This chain joins TRBV10-2 and TRBJ1-1; D may be TRBD1 (5 bases). V was cut by 5 bases and J by 9 bases, with 19 bases left in between. This CDR3 contains 14 residues. Germline V gene sequence: CDR1 WSHSY, CDR2 SAAADI. CDR3 sequence: CASSPTGETGQAFF. The CDR3, as DNA: TGCGCCAGCAGTCCCACGGGGGAAACAGGACAAGCTTTCTTT.

The rearrangement uses TRBV28 and TRBJ2-3, with unresolved D. The germline V gene encodes CDR1 MDHEN and CDR2 SYDVKM. The CDR3 extends over 11 amino acids. The ends were cut back, 6 bases at V and 2 bases at J, with 3 bases in the middle. The CDR3 bases are TGTGCCAGCAGGTACACAGATACGCAGTATTTT. The encoded protein is CASRYTDTQYF.

The genes are TRBV27 and TRBJ2-5, with 10 bases matching TRBD2. This CDR3 contains 14 residues. V lost 4 bases, J lost 2 bases, and 1 base stayed unmatched. The germline CDR1 and CDR2 sequences are MNHEY and SMNVEV (reference sequence). CDR3 sequence reads: CASSSTSGQETQYF. The CDR3 region has the DNA TGTGCCAGCAGTTCGACTAGCGGGCAAGAGACCCAGTACTTC.

This clone appeared a single time. CDR3 nucleotides: TGTGCCAGCAGTCTAAGCTGGAGCGGAAATGAGCAGTTCTTC. Amino acid sequence: CASSLSWSGNEQFF. The genes are TRBV27 and TRBJ2-1; TRBD2 is a possible D gene (5 bases). CDR1 is MNHEY and CDR2 is SMNVEV in the germline V gene (reference sequence). This CDR3 is 14 amino acids long. With 5 bases removed from V and 7 bases from J, the gap between germline ends came to 15 bases.

J is TRBJ1-3 and V is TRBV2; D is uncertain. CDR3 length equals 15 residues. V was cut by 3 bases and J by 3 bases, with 12 bases left in between. The V gene's germline CDR1 is SNHLY and CDR2 FYNNEI. This CDR3 reads CASSDPHSGGNTIYF. The CDR3 bases are TGTGCCAGCAGTGATCCCCACTCCGGTGGAAACACCATATATTTT. Full variable domain (remainder filled in from reference TRBV2 and TRBJ1-3): EPEVTQTPSHQVTQMGQEVILRCVPISNHLYFYWYRQILGQKVEFLVSFYNNEISEKSEIFDDQFSVERPDGSNFTLKIRSTKLEDSAMYFCASSDPHSGGNTIYFGEGSWLTVV.

The genes are TRBV5-1 and TRBJ2-3; a weak D match, TRBD2 (6 bases). The CDR3 contains 15 residues. The V end was cut by 2 bases, the J end by 3 bases, with 13 bases between. In germline, CDR1 is SGHRS, CDR2 YFSETQ. CDR3 sequence reads: CASSLMAGLTDTQYF. The CDR3 coding sequence is TGCGCCAGCAGCTTAATGGCGGGATTGACAGATACGCAGTATTTT.

V is TRBV7-6 and J is TRBJ2-3; D is perhaps TRBD2 (5 bases). This CDR3 is built from 15 residues. V was clipped by 2 bases and J by 0 bases, with 9 bases between them. Germline CDR1 SGHVS, CDR2 FNYEAQ. This CDR3 reads CASSLIASSTDTQYF. The CDR3 DNA is TGTGCCAGCAGCTTAATAGCGTCTAGCACAGATACGCAGTATTTT.

This sequence joins TRBV6-5 and TRBJ2-5, with 9 bases fitting TRBD1. CDR1 is MNHEY, CDR2 SVGAGI, per germline. V was clipped by 5 bases and J by 5 bases; unmatched bases: 6. This CDR3 comprises 14 residues. The CDR3, as DNA: TGTGCCAGCAGTCCTAACAGGGGGCCGGAGACCCAGTACTTC. Encoded protein: CASSPNRGPETQYF.

The V and J genes are TRBV5-8 and TRBJ2-3; D might be TRBD1 (5 bases). Germline values: CDR1 SGHTS, CDR2 YDEGEE. V was clipped by 4 bases and J by 2 bases, with 14 bases between them. This CDR3 is built from 15 residues. The CDR3, as DNA: TGTGCCAGCAGCACCCGACAGACGTCCACAGATACGCAGTATTTT. Its protein is CASSTRQTSTDTQYF.

Within the sample, this clone is large. The genes are TRBV5-6 and TRBJ1-2; D is ambiguous. CDR3 length: 16 residues. Germline CDR1 reads SGHDT; CDR2 reads YYEEEE. V lost 4 bases and J 3 bases, leaving 19 bases between the germline ends. The CDR3: CASSPWPVELDYGYTF. As DNA, the CDR3 is TGTGCCAGCAGCCCTTGGCCGGTAGAATTGGACTATGGCTACACCTTC. Supplemented by reference TRBV5-6 and TRBJ1-2, the full variable domain reads DAGVTQSPTHLIKTRGQQVTLRCSPKSGHDTVSWYQQALGQGPQFIFQYYEEEERQRGNFPDRFSGHQFPNYSSELNVNALLLGDSALYLCASSPWPVELDYGYTFGSGTRLTVV.

The chain is built from TRBV27 and TRBJ2-6; D is unresolved. V lost 10 bases and J 0 bases, leaving 22 bases between the germline ends. Germline CDR1 reads MNHEY; CDR2 reads SMNVEV (reference sequence). The CDR3 has 18 amino acids. This CDR3 is CATQSTTTANSGANVLTF. The CDR3 bases are TGTGCCACCCAATCCACAACTACTGCGAACTCTGGGGCCAACGTCCTGACTTTC.

The chain carries TRBV5-6 and TRBJ2-1; D remains unclear. Trimming took 2 bases from V and 4 from J, leaving 7 bases between them. Germline assignment: CDR1 SGHDT and CDR2 YYEEEE. The CDR3 has 13 residues. The CDR3 loop is CASSFTTYNEQFF. CDR3 sequence (DNA): TGTGCCAGCAGCTTTACAACTTACAATGAGCAGTTCTTC.

The chain combines TRBV19 with TRBJ2-7, with TRBD2 matching over 10 bases. Germline V lookup: CDR1 LNHDA, CDR2 SQIVND (reference sequence). Trimming removed 5 bases from V and 3 bases from J; junction bases left unmatched: 19. CDR3 length: 19 residues. CDR3 residues: CASSLGLATGGGKYYEQYF. DNA for the CDR3: TGTGCCAGTAGTCTGGGACTAGCGACCGGAGGAGGGAAATACTACGAGCAGTACTTC.